This TCR beta chain was identified in a study of identical twins. Unique molecular identifiers were in the cDNA, with template-switch universal primer binding. MiXCR, applied by TCRdb to the 5' RACE reads, yields one record per CDR3 protein. The sample has roughly 630,000 distinct CDR3 sequences, 7% to 7.5% seen once. Germline-derived CDR1 and CDR2 are SEHNR and FQNEAQ (reference sequence). CDR3 size: 12 residues. This clonotype has just a few counts. The antigen is not known. At one boundary the junction diverges from the germline segment, which might be a read error. Study-level findings and limits: Carriage of fewer insertions was seen in abundant cord blood beta clonotypes, whereas memory repertoires showed none. Its conclusions, products of cross-sectional statistical analysis, did not come from following the same donors.

These same records also appear under a second study, on yellow fever vaccine responses in identical twins.

J is TRBJ1-2 and V is TRBV7-9, with D unclear. Sequencing was done on a sample of PBMCs. The receptor's source is a woman aged 18-29 years in good health. The CDR3 sequence is CASSLVVDQVHF. As DNA, the CDR3 is TGTGCCAGCAGCTTAGTCGTCGATCAGGTTCACTTC.